This TCR beta chain was identified during a study of blood T cells in healthy people across ages (dated by TCRdb to the mid-2010s). About the study as a whole: Template switching captured roughly one uniquely barcoded TCR beta cDNA molecule per two T cells in model experiments. To track age-related changes in TCR beta repertoire diversity, the study relied on deep sequencing normalized with unique cDNA molecular identifiers. Donors were grouped into four age groups: young (average roughly 17 years), middle-aged (roughly 38), aged (around 60) and long-lived (around 82). To avoid experimental bias, donors of different ages were randomly spread across the sequencing lanes. The study analyzed two additional independent replicas of 1 million unique cDNA reads from the same blood draw for two donors, one aged 18 to 30 and one aged 80 or older.

The receptor library was made with 5' RACE. The data were produced on an Illumina HiSeq 2500. A second PCR of about 6 to 12 cycles was run with a J-beta primer mix and a sample-barcoded 5' primer. A template-switch 5' adaptor carrying 12 random nucleotides introduced a unique molecular identifier onto each TCR beta cDNA molecule. Each sample yielded at least 2.5 million CDR3-containing paired-end reads. All of the RNA was converted into first-strand cDNA using the Mint cDNA synthesis kit, with a TRBC-specific oligonucleotide serving as the primer. After uracil-DNA glycosylase treatment, a first 18-cycle PCR used universal primers M1SS and BC2_uni_R on all cDNA. As for the original processing: Each sample was normalized by randomly selecting 1 million high-quality reads, each carrying a distinct molecular identifier. Instead of being binned into consensus sequences, reads with shared molecular identifiers were discarded. MiTCR, set to a Q25 quality threshold and the strictest error-elimination algorithm, was used for CDR3 identification, clonotype clustering and error correction. Lower-bound total TCR beta diversity was estimated with a nonparametric unseen species model using Euler transformation. TCRdb cleaned the public reads at Q25 with fastp, built clones with MiXCR and kept in-frame beta chains. Here each entry gathers all rows of one CDR3 protein and keeps the most common genes and DNA. The V and J calls and clone size come from TCRdb's table, not from the authors' own analysis. The sample includes roughly 1,500,000 distinct CDR3 sequences, with about 31% observed a single time. Of the sample, roughly 12% is held by the ten largest clones.

The study at large found these results: The CMV infection status of donors was not known, potentially confounding age-related changes in expanded clonotypes. The long-lived group showed more naive CD4+ T cells, fewer expanded clones and increased TCR diversity than the aged group, suggesting age selection. The percentage of naive T cells measured by flow cytometry correlated strongly with observed TCR beta diversity. Estimates of total diversity based on one million sequenced T cells were regarded as lower bounds and as underestimates. As age increased, observed TCR beta diversity per million T cells dropped in a roughly linear way, and a significant reduction was already evident by age roughly 36. Because profiling used bulk unsorted PBMCs, naive and antigen-experienced compartments could not be compared conclusively.

This clonotype was seen a handful of times. The antigen it recognizes is unknown. No qualities accompany the bases; no much larger clone lies one base away. At the junction V is shortened by 0 bases and J by 1 base, with 6 bases in between. The CDR3 spans 13 residues, from the cysteine through the phenylalanine. The CDR3 DNA has 39 bases and is translated from base 1. CDR1 and CDR2, per the germline V gene (reference sequence), are DFQATT and SNEGSKA. Donors were a few dozen systemically healthy Caucasian individuals from Russia aged roughly 6 to 90 years. Approximately 11 milliliters of peripheral blood were drawn from each donor into EDTA-treated Vacutainer tubes. Ficoll-Paque density-gradient centrifugation was used to isolate PBMCs, with at least 6.5 million per sample. Total RNA was extracted from PBMCs with Trizol reagent, with at least 5.5 micrograms obtained per sample. For every donor, flow cytometry on a PBMC aliquot measured the percentage of naive CD45RAhigh/CD27high T cells.

Recombination joined TRBV20-1 with TRBJ2-5, and TRBD1 may be the D gene, going by 5 matching bases. The TCR originated in a woman aged 25 to 39 in good health. The sample taken for sequencing was blood. The sequenced DNA is TGCAGTGCTAGAGAGGACACCCAAGAGACCCAGTACTTC. Protein translation: CSAREDTQETQYF.